The sequence of this T cell receptor (beta chain) was determined in a study of cytomegalovirus exposure and HLA in healthy donors. CDR3 length equals 16 residues. Germline V gene data show CDR1 as SGHDT and CDR2 as YYEEEE. Trimming took 0 bases from V and 4 from J; bases not matched to a gene: 10. With respect to this clone: Its target is not known.

Overall study findings and caveats: Later on, an analysis found that several of the most significant clusters appeared to be linked to common viral pathogens, which included parvovirus B19. HLA alleles were associated with fewer than 20,000 TCR beta sequences in a later analysis at 0.05 false discovery rate. Differences between HLA loci emerged in a later analysis of TCR association rates, with DRB1 most and HLA-C fewest.

This PCR relied on a set of 60 Vbeta primers and 13 Jbeta primers. Repertoires were generated with immunoSEQ multiplex PCR, while TCRdb's copy carries only in-frame clones and drops some. The sample lists around 190,000 clones, approximately 86% occurring once. Sequenced: PBMCs. The rearrangement joins TRBV5-6 to TRBJ2-7, with TRBD2 matching 7 bases. This sequence was found in a woman in her late teens or twenties in good health and CMV-seronegative. CDR3 residues: CASSLGLGLAEYEQYF. The CDR3 bases are TGTGCCAGCAGCTTGGGCCTGGGTCTAGCGGAGTACGAGCAGTACTTC. The whole variable domain, remainder taken from reference TRBV5-6 and TRBJ2-7, is DAGVTQSPTHLIKTRGQQVTLRCSPKSGHDTVSWYQQALGQGPQFIFQYYEEEERQRGNFPDRFSGHQFPNYSSELNVNALLLGDSALYLCASSLGLGLAEYEQYFGPGTRLTVT.